These 20 T cell receptor beta chains share one sample of origin, sequenced in a study of PD-1 blockade in classical Hodgkin lymphoma. Each patient relapsed following autologous stem cell transplantation, and prior brentuximab vedotin exposure differed. Profiled with immunoSEQ multiplex PCR; TCRdb holds only in-frame clones, not every one. In the table there are about 100,000 clones, about 89% of which are singletons. The material sequenced was peripheral blood mononuclear cells (PBMCs), taken before the second cycle of nivolumab. The source of these receptors is a human donor with classical Hodgkin lymphoma.

The chain carries TRBV29-1 and TRBJ2-2, with D possibly matching TRBD1 (5 bases). This CDR3 spans 14 amino acids. Deletions cut 2 bases from V and 0 bases from J, with 7 bases between. From germline, CDR1 is SQVTM and CDR2 ANQGSEA. The CDR3 DNA is TGCAGCGTTGAACAGGGATCGAACACCGGGGAGCTGTTTTTT. Translating gives CSVEQGSNTGELFF.

The chain is built from TRBV5-6 and TRBJ1-2, with D unresolved. The ends were cut back, 2 bases at V and 4 bases at J, with 6 bases in the middle. CDR1 is SGHDT, CDR2 YYEEEE, per germline. The length of the CDR3 is 12 residues. The CDR3: CASSFERYGYTF. As DNA, the CDR3 is TGTGCCAGCAGCTTCGAACGCTATGGCTACACCTTC.

The V call is TRBV11-2, the J call TRBJ2-1; weak D call: TRBD1 (5 bases). Germline CDR1 SGHAT, CDR2 FQNNGV. Between the trimmed V and J ends, which lost 7 bases and 0 bases, there was a span of 13 bases. The length of the CDR3 is 15 residues. The CDR3 nucleotides are TGTGCCAGCACCAAAAGGGGTGACTCCTACAATGAGCAGTTCTTC. This codes for CASTKRGDSYNEQFF.

Only a few counts were recorded for this clone. The chain joins TRBV27 to TRBJ1-5; 8 positions match TRBD1. J gave up 3 bases and V 2 bases, and 3 bases lay outside the gene matches. Germline CDR1 reads MNHEY; CDR2 reads SMNVEV (reference sequence). The CDR3 has 15 amino acids. The CDR3 sequence: CASSLRGQANQPQHF. In DNA form, the CDR3 reads TGTGCCAGCAGTTTAAGGGGACAGGCCAATCAGCCCCAGCATTTT.

The chain employs TRBV4-3 and TRBJ2-2; D not resolved. Germline assignment: CDR1 LGHNA and CDR2 YSLEER. The CDR3 spans 15 residues. V was trimmed by 0 bases and J by 2 bases, leaving 7 bases between them. The CDR3 region has the DNA TGCGCCAGCAGCCAAGAGAGGTTCAACACCGGGGAGCTGTTTTTT. Its translation is CASSQERFNTGELFF.

The rearrangement links TRBV27 to TRBJ2-7; D is unclear. Germline V gives CDR1 MNHEY, CDR2 SMNVEV (reference sequence). Trimming took 3 bases from V and 2 from J, leaving 8 bases between them. This CDR3 comprises 13 residues. The chain's CDR3 is CASSFTPTYEQYF. In nucleotides, the CDR3 is TGTGCCAGCAGTTTCACCCCTACCTACGAGCAGTACTTC.

The genes are TRBV27 and TRBJ1-6, with D maybe TRBD1 (5 bases). Germline V CDR1 and CDR2: MNHEY, SMNVEV (reference sequence). Trimming left V 5 bases short and J 5 bases short, with 10 bases between. CDR3 size: 14 residues. The CDR3 nucleotides read TGTGCCAGCAGTACGACAGACCATAATTCACCCCTCCACTTT. It encodes CASSTTDHNSPLHF.

The chain joins TRBV5-6 to TRBJ2-7; 8 bases are a match to TRBD1. Per germline, CDR1 SGHDT and CDR2 YYEEEE. With 6 bases clipped from V and 3 bases from J, the junction kept 8 bases outside the gene matches. The CDR3 consists of 14 residues. CDR3 residues: CASIRTGSIYEQYF. The CDR3, as DNA: TGTGCCAGCATCCGGACAGGGAGTATCTACGAGCAGTACTTC.

The V and J genes are TRBV18 and TRBJ2-5; TRBD2 matches 11 bases. The CDR3 consists of 14 residues. CDR1 and CDR2 from the germline V gene are KGHSH and LQKENI. The ends lost 3 bases at V and 4 bases at J; junction bases unmatched: 1. The CDR3 nucleotides read TGTGCCAGCTCACCTAGCGGGGGGGCAGAGACCCAGTACTTC. It encodes CASSPSGGAETQYF.

V is TRBV5-1 and J is TRBJ2-1, with a tentative D call TRBD2 (5 bases). Germline assignment: CDR1 SGHRS and CDR2 YFSETQ. CDR3 length: 14 amino acids. Trimming removed 2 bases at V and 8 bases at J, with 14 bases between. The CDR3 coding sequence is TGCGCCAGCAGCTTACTCGCCGAGGGTGATGAGCAGTTCTTC. This encodes CASSLLAEGDEQFF.

V is TRBV7-2 and J is TRBJ2-3, with D unclear. Trimming pared 1 base from V and 3 bases from J, leaving 8 bases between. The germline CDR1 and CDR2 sequences are SGHTA and FQGNSA. The CDR3 spans 14 residues. CDR3 in amino acids: CASSLGLGTDTQYF. The DNA for the CDR3 is TGTGCCAGCAGCTTAGGGTTAGGGACAGATACGCAGTATTTT.

The J gene is TRBJ2-3, the V gene TRBV4-2; TRBD2 matches 15 bases. Germline CDR1 LGHNA, CDR2 YNFKEQ. Losses at the gene ends were 4 bases for V and 3 bases for J; bases not matched to a gene: 14. The CDR3 extends over 20 amino acids. In DNA, the CDR3 is TGTGCCAGCAGCCTTTCCGGGACTAGCGGGGGGTTTGCCCGGACAGATACGCAGTATTTT. Amino acids: CASSLSGTSGGFARTDTQYF.

The chain has TRBV10-3 and TRBJ2-6; D might be TRBD2 (5 bases). This CDR3 spans 18 amino acids. V lost 0 bases to trimming and J lost 2 bases, with 14 bases between them. Germline CDR1 and CDR2: ENHRY and SYGVKD. CDR3: CAISESGRGMTGANVLTF. The CDR3, as DNA: TGTGCCATCAGTGAGTCTGGCCGGGGAATGACTGGGGCCAACGTCCTGACTTTC.

The V and J genes are TRBV4-3 and TRBJ1-1, with TRBD1 as a possible D gene (6 bases). V was shortened by 1 base and J by 5 bases, with 11 bases between the two germline ends. Germline CDR1 is LGHNA and CDR2 is YSLEER. This CDR3 contains 14 residues. For the CDR3, the DNA is TGCGCCAGCAGCCAAGGGGGGCCGCGGACTGAAGCTTTCTTT. It codes for CASSQGGPRTEAFF.

V and J are TRBV25-1 and TRBJ1-1; D unclear. Germline V gene lookup returns CDR1 MGHDK and CDR2 SYGVNS. The germline V and J ends were trimmed by 3 bases and 4 bases, with 15 bases remaining between them. The CDR3 is 15 amino acids. DNA for the CDR3: TGTGCCAGCAGTGAGAGCCCCGTGGGAGTCACTGAAGCTTTCTTT. As protein: CASSESPVGVTEAFF. The full variable domain, completed using reference TRBV25-1 and TRBJ1-1, is EADIYQTPRYLVIGTGKKITLECSQTMGHDKMYWYQQDPGMELHLIHYSYGVNSTEKGDLSSESTVSRIRTEHFPLTLESARPSHTSQYLCASSESPVGVTEAFFGQGTRLTVV.

J is TRBJ1-1 and V is TRBV4-2, with D perhaps TRBD1 (5 bases). In germline, CDR1 is LGHNA, CDR2 YNFKEQ. V lost 2 bases, J lost 5 bases, and 12 bases lay in between. The length of the CDR3 is 14 residues. In DNA form, the CDR3 reads TGTGCCAGCAGCCAACTCCAGGGTGGGACTGAAGCTTTCTTT. Encoded protein: CASSQLQGGTEAFF.

The rearrangement uses TRBV7-9 and TRBJ2-7; 7 nucleotides match TRBD1. The CDR3 covers 14 residues. The germline gives CDR1 SEHNR, CDR2 FQNEAQ (reference sequence). After removal of 5 bases from V and 2 bases from J, the junction contained 6 bases not matched to a gene. This chain's CDR3 is CASSPSTGPYEQYF. The CDR3 DNA sequence: TGTGCCAGCAGCCCCTCGACAGGGCCCTACGAGCAGTACTTC.

The CDR3 DNA reads as TGCGCCAGCAGCTTGCAGGGGCGGGAGACCCAGTACTTC. Amino acid sequence: CASSLQGRETQYF. The chain couples TRBV5-1 to TRBJ2-5, with TRBD1 as a possible D gene (6 bases). CDR1 is SGHRS and CDR2 is YFSETQ in the germline V gene. The CDR3 contains 13 residues. V was trimmed by 1 base and J by 5 bases, leaving 9 bases between them.

V gene TRBV7-9 combines with J gene TRBJ1-1; D remains unclear. This CDR3 comprises 14 residues. V was clipped by 1 base and J by 1 base, with 7 bases between them. Germline CDR1 is SEHNR and CDR2 is FQNEAQ (reference sequence). The CDR3 coding sequence is TGTGCCAGCAGCTTAGACAGTAAGAACACTGAAGCTTTCTTT. It is translated as CASSLDSKNTEAFF. Using reference TRBV7-9 and TRBJ1-1 for the parts outside the CDR3, the full variable domain is DTGVSQNPRHKITKRGQNVTFRCDPISEHNRLYWYRQTLGQGPEFLTYFQNEAQLEKSRLLSDRFSAERPKGSFSTLEIQRTEQGDSAMYLCASSLDSKNTEAFFGQGTRLTVV.

V is TRBV9 and J is TRBJ2-5; D may be TRBD2 (6 bases). V dropped 0 bases and J dropped 5 bases, with 14 bases sitting between them. This CDR3 has 15 residues. The V gene's germline CDR1 is SGDLS and CDR2 YYNGEE. The CDR3, as DNA: TGTGCCAGCAGCGTAGCGGACTACGGGTGGGAGACCCAGTACTTC. Translating gives CASSVADYGWETQYF.